These 9 T cell receptor beta chains originate from one sample sequenced in a study of blood T cell repertoires in COVID-19. The data were produced by immunoSEQ multiplex PCR, yet TCRdb's version contains in-frame clones alone and is incomplete. Among 150,000 to 200,000 clones listed, roughly 89% were seen once. Sequenced input: PBMCs or T cells enriched from blood (not recorded which). Receptors were obtained from a woman aged 40 to 50 with acute COVID-19.

The chain has TRBV30 and TRBJ2-3; TRBD2 matches at 10 bases. This CDR3 comprises 16 residues. The germline V gene encodes CDR1 GTSNPN and CDR2 SVGIG (reference sequence). V trimming: 0 bases; J trimming: 2 bases; junction bases outside the gene matches: 5. In DNA form, the CDR3 reads TGTGCCTGGAGTGTACTACTAGCGGGGATCACAGATACGCAGTATTTT. This translates into CAWSVLLAGITDTQYF.

CDR3 bases: TGTGCCAGCCAGAACGGGGAAAAGAATCAGCCCCAGCATTTT. This encodes CASQNGEKNQPQHF. J is TRBJ1-5 and V is TRBV19; D remains unclear. Per the germline V gene, CDR1 is LNHDA and CDR2 is SQIVND (reference sequence). The CDR3 consists of 14 residues. V lost 9 bases and J lost 4, with 16 bases in between. Full variable domain (remainder filled in from reference TRBV19 and TRBJ1-5): DGGITQSPKYLFRKEGQNVTLSCEQNLNHDAMYWYRQDPGQGLRLIYYSQIVNDFQKGDIAEGYSVSREKKESFPLTVTSAQKNPTAFYLCASQNGEKNQPQHFGDGTRLSIL.

The chain couples TRBV10-1 to TRBJ1-6; 7 bases are a match to TRBD1. With V trimmed by 10 bases and J by 3 bases, 6 bases remained unmatched. This CDR3 has 14 residues. Germline V CDR1 and CDR2: WNHNN, SYGVQD (reference sequence). Written as DNA, the CDR3 is TGCGCCACCTCGGGGACAGTCTATAATTCACCCCTCCACTTT. It encodes CATSGTVYNSPLHF.

A single count supports this clone. DNA for the CDR3: TGCGCCAGCAGCTCCGGGGTCACAGATACGCAGTATTTT. This sequence encodes CASSSGVTDTQYF. This chain links TRBV5-1 with TRBJ2-3, with D tentatively TRBD2 (5 bases). CDR3 length equals 13 residues. V lost 3 bases to trimming and J lost 2 bases, with 7 bases between them. CDR1 is SGHRS, CDR2 YFSETQ, per germline.

The chain links TRBV28 to TRBJ2-7; 8 bases map to TRBD2. There are 16 residues in the CDR3. Trimming at V came to 3 bases and at J to 0 bases, leaving 7 bases not matched to a gene. Germline V gene lookup returns CDR1 MDHEN and CDR2 SYDVKM. The CDR3 coding sequence is TGTGCCAGCAGTTTCTTCCAGCGGGGGTTCTCCTACGAGCAGTACTTC. This codes for CASSFFQRGFSYEQYF.

The V call is TRBV29-1, the J call TRBJ2-7, with a possible D match to TRBD2 (5 bases). The ends were cut back, 8 bases at V and 0 bases at J, with 14 bases in the middle. Germline CDR1 reads SQVTM; CDR2 reads ANQGSEA. CDR3 length: 13 amino acids. This CDR3 reads CSFTGSSSYEQYF. As DNA, the CDR3 is TGCAGCTTCACGGGAAGTAGCTCCTACGAGCAGTACTTC.

The chain carries TRBV9 and TRBJ2-1; 11 nucleotides agree with TRBD2. Germline V gene data show CDR1 as SGDLS and CDR2 as YYNGEE. This CDR3 has 15 amino acids. The V and J ends lost 6 bases and 4 bases, in that order; junction bases with no gene match: 6. The CDR3: CASTRGTSGYNEQFF. CDR3 nucleotides: TGTGCCAGCACCCGGGGGACTAGCGGTTACAATGAGCAGTTCTTC.

The V and J genes are TRBV6-5 and TRBJ2-1, with TRBD2 as a possible D gene (5 bases). The length of the CDR3 is 14 residues. V was trimmed by 3 bases and J by 8 bases, leaving 14 bases between them. CDR1 and CDR2 (germline): MNHEY, SVGAGI. The CDR3 spells CASSYDPGNDEQFF. The CDR3 nucleotides are TGTGCCAGCAGTTATGACCCGGGGAATGATGAGCAGTTCTTC.

The chain uses TRBV28 and TRBJ1-3, with D possibly TRBD1 on 6 matching bases. This CDR3 contains 17 residues. V was trimmed by 4 bases and J by 2 bases, leaving 18 bases between them. Germline lookup yields CDR1 MDHEN and CDR2 SYDVKM. CDR3: CASSSHKGDITGNTIYF. CDR3 sequence (DNA): TGTGCCAGCAGTTCGCATAAAGGGGACATCACTGGAAACACCATATATTTT. Drawing the rest from reference TRBV28 and TRBJ1-3, the complete variable domain is DVKVTQSSRYLVKRTGEKVFLECVQDMDHENMFWYRQDPGLGLRLIYFSYDVKMKEKGDIPEGYSVSREKKERFSLILESASTNQTSMYLCASSSHKGDITGNTIYFGEGSWLTVV.